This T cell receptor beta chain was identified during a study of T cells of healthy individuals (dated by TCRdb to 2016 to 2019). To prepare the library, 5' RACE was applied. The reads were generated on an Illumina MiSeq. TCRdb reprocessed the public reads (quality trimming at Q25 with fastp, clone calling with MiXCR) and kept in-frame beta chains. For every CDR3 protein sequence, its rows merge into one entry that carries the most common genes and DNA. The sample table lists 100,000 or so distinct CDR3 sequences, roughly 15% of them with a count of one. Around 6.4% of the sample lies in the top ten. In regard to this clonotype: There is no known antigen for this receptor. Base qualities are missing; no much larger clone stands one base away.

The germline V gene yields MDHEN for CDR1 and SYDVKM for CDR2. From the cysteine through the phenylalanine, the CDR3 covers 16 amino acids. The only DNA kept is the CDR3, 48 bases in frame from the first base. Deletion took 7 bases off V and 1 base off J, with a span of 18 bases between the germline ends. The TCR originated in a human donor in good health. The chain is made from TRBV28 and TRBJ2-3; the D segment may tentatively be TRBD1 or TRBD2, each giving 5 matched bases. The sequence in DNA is TGTGCCAGCATGCGACAGAGGGGTTGGGGCACAGATACGCAGTATTTT. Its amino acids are CASMRQRGWGTDTQYF.